This T cell receptor (beta chain) was recorded in a study of cytomegalovirus exposure and HLA in healthy donors. As for the study in general: In an earlier analysis, around 100 million unique TCR beta sequences were found from some 170 million T cells. The study's findings and limits: Apparent HLA restriction characterized most CMV-associated TCR beta chains in a later analysis.

This clone was recorded a few times. Its antigen remains unidentified. The PCR employed 60 Vbeta primers together with 13 Jbeta primers. TCRdb's copy holds only in-frame clones and misses some; the assay was immunoSEQ multiplex PCR. This table holds under 200,000 clones, about 75% found once. This receptor was obtained from a man aged 18 to 30 in good health and CMV-seronegative. The specimen was PBMCs.

The CDR3 loop reads CASSPGTSGTQYF. CDR3 coding DNA: TGTGCCAGTAGTCCCGGGACTAGCGGGACACAGTACTTC. The rearrangement joins TRBV19 to TRBJ2-7, with 13 bases aligning to TRBD2. This CDR3 has 13 amino acids. Germline V gene sequence: CDR1 LNHDA, CDR2 SQIVND (reference sequence). V shed 5 bases and J 10 bases; nucleotides not matched to a gene: 5.